This T cell receptor beta chain was retrieved from a study of blood T cell repertoires in COVID-19. Study summary: Samples taken during acute and convalescent COVID-19 were collected in the United States, Italy and Spain. Sources were T cells, B-cell-depleted T cells, or PBMCs; the material itself was cDNA or gDNA.

How the authors handled the data: Estimation of nucleated cell counts relied on the amplification of reference gene primers. Measured with immunoSEQ multiplex PCR; TCRdb has only the in-frame clones, and not every one. The V and J calls and clone size were taken over from that table, and D and trimming were inferred from the DNA. The table records 45,000 to 55,000 clones, 88% of them present only once. The CDR3 consists of 13 residues. Germline loops: CDR1 MNHEY, CDR2 SVGAGI. Trimming stripped 7 bases from V and 7 bases from J, with 17 bases between. The chain couples TRBV6-5 to TRBJ2-7; tentatively, D is TRBD1 (6 bases). Sequencing was done on a sample of peripheral blood. This TCR was sampled from a human donor in a cohort sampled during active COVID-19. CDR3 bases: TGTGCCAGCATGGGACAACAGGCTAGTGAGCAGTACTTC. Protein: CASMGQQASEQYF.